Described below is a single TCR beta chain sequence and its context. This record comes from a study of blood T cell repertoires in COVID-19. The wider study: Samples representing acute and convalescent COVID-19 were sourced from the United States, Italy and Spain.

Original processing notes: Amplification from reference gene primers served as the basis for estimated nucleated cell counts. Method: immunoSEQ multiplex PCR; TCRdb's copy keeps in-frame clones and lacks some. D and trimming were read from the DNA, whereas the V and J calls and clone size are those reported in that table. This table holds about 320,000 clones, around nine tenths found once. Germline CDR1 is SGHAT and CDR2 is FQNNGV. The CDR3 contains 16 residues. V shed 5 bases, J shed 4 bases, and the junction held 6 bases outside the gene matches. The chain carries TRBV11-2 and TRBJ2-5, with TRBD2 identical over 14 bases. What was sequenced was peripheral blood. The receptor was derived from a woman aged 30 to 39 with COVID-19, enrolled during active disease. The CDR3 coding sequence is TGTGCCAGCAGCCCGCGGACTAGCGGGGGGAGAGAGACCCAGTACTTC. Protein sequence: CASSPRTSGGRETQYF. The full variable domain, its missing parts supplied by reference TRBV11-2 and TRBJ2-5, is EAGVAQSPRYKIIEKRQSVAFWCNPISGHATLYWYQQILGQGPKLLIQFQNNGVVDDSQLPKDRFSAERLKGVDSTLKIQPAKLEDSAVYLCASSPRTSGGRETQYFGPGTRLLVL.